This T cell receptor (beta chain) was sequenced during a study of human T cells and chemical hapten exposure. Germline CDR1 is ENHRY and CDR2 is SYGVKD. The CDR3 is 14 amino acids. V lost 6 bases and J lost 1, with 10 bases in between. One entry per CDR3 protein, called by TCRdb with MiXCR from the RACE reads. The sample records a few hundred thousand distinct CDR3 sequences, around 7.7% being singletons. This clonotype has at least ten counts. Time point defined: pre-sensitization, week 0. Described treatment: therapeutic diphenylcyclopropenone sensitization with weekly scalp DPC. The source material was whole blood, sampled in connection with sensitization to the hapten diphenylcyclopropenone (DPC). This receptor was obtained from a man aged 18 to 30 with alopecia areata. Some clones in this sample may be carry-over from other donors' samples. The rearrangement joins TRBV10-3 to TRBJ1-5; D not certain. The CDR3 DNA reads TGTGCCATCAGCCCCGTGGGCAGCAATCAGCCCCAGCATTTT. Protein product: CAISPVGSNQPQHF.